The 20 T cell receptor beta chains below all came from one sample that was sequenced in a study of CD4 T cells in relation to SARS-CoV-2 and coronaviruses. TCRdb keeps only in-frame clones here, not all; method: immunoSEQ multiplex PCR. The table records about 59,000 clones, around 86% of them present only once. Before the COVID-19 pandemic, during about 2011-2019, CD4+ T cells were taken from unexposed donors. Input material: memory CD4+ T cells from PBMCs. The receptor set was obtained from a human donor in good health.

The chain has TRBV24-1 and TRBJ2-7; possibly TRBD2 for D (5 bases). CDR1 and CDR2 (germline): KGHDR, SFDVKD. This CDR3 is 13 amino acids long. DNA of the CDR3: TGTGCGCGACCAGTGATCCGGGACTACGAGCAGTACTTC. It codes for CARPVIRDYEQYF.

The V and J genes are TRBV19 and TRBJ1-1; 9 positions match TRBD1. Germline-derived CDR1 and CDR2 are LNHDA and SQIVND (reference sequence). The CDR3 consists of 14 residues. V lost 7 bases to trimming and J lost 5 bases; unmatched junction nucleotides: 8. The CDR3, as DNA: TGTGCCAGTACCCGCCGGGACAGGGAGACTGAAGCTTTCTTT. It encodes CASTRRDRETEAFF.

The chain has TRBV27 and TRBJ2-1, with 9 bases lining up with TRBD1. Germline V gives CDR1 MNHEY, CDR2 SMNVEV (reference sequence). This CDR3 contains 15 residues. J gave up 2 bases and V 5 bases, and 4 bases lay outside the gene matches. CDR3 amino acids: CASSAGQGPYNEQFF. The CDR3 nucleotides read TGTGCCAGCAGTGCGGGACAGGGCCCCTACAATGAGCAGTTCTTC.

In this sample, this clone turned up a few times. V is TRBV27 and J is TRBJ1-4, with 9 bases lining up with TRBD1. The germline V gene has CDR1 MNHEY and CDR2 SMNVEV (reference sequence). The CDR3 sequence is 17 residues long. After removal of 5 bases from V and 3 bases from J, the junction contained 10 bases not matched to a gene. The CDR3 sequence is CASSTFYRGRANEKLFF. The CDR3 region has the DNA TGTGCCAGCAGTACATTCTACAGGGGGCGGGCTAATGAAAAACTGTTTTTT.

The V gene is TRBV11-2, the J gene TRBJ2-1; 9 bases are a match to TRBD1. V dropped 3 bases and J dropped 2; count of bases not matched to a gene: 2. Germline values: CDR1 SGHAT, CDR2 FQNNGV. The CDR3 extends over 15 amino acids. The CDR3 loop is CASSFRQGAYNEQFF. The CDR3 DNA follows: TGTGCCAGCAGCTTTCGACAGGGGGCCTACAATGAGCAGTTCTTC.

The V gene is TRBV3-1 (or the pseudogene TRBV3-2), the J gene TRBJ2-1; TRBD1 is a possible D gene (6 bases). Looked up from germline, CDR1 is LGHDT and CDR2 is YNNKEL (reference sequence). The CDR3 runs to 13 residues. Trimming took off 4 bases at V and 8 bases at J, with 12 bases between the two ends. The CDR3 region has the DNA TGTGCCAGCAGCCGTTTACAGGGCGATGAGCAGTTCTTC. It is translated as CASSRLQGDEQFF.

This clone occurred once. The chain combines TRBV14 with TRBJ2-3, with TRBD2 identical over 7 bases. Germline trimming cut 4 bases from V and 1 base from J; bases unmatched to any gene: 5. This CDR3 is built from 15 residues. Germline loops: CDR1 SGHDN, CDR2 FVKESK. The CDR3 spells CASSRGDYGTDTQYF. The DNA of the CDR3 is TGTGCCAGCAGCCGGGGGGACTATGGCACAGATACGCAGTATTTT.

J is TRBJ2-2 and V is TRBV7-9; a weak D match, TRBD2 (7 bases). The germline V gene encodes CDR1 SEHNR and CDR2 FQNEAQ (reference sequence). This CDR3 comprises 18 residues. Trimming left V 5 bases short and J 5 bases short, with 24 bases between. The CDR3 DNA follows: TGTGCCAGCAGCCCAAGGGGGGGAAGCAGGGTGAGGACCGGGGAGCTGTTTTTT. Translation gives CASSPRGGSRVRTGELFF.

The genes are TRBV10-3 and TRBJ2-5; D possibly corresponds to TRBD1 (5 bases). Trimming removed 6 bases from V and 0 bases from J, with 5 bases in between. The CDR3 is 12 residues long. CDR1 is ENHRY and CDR2 is SYGVKD in the germline V gene. In DNA form, the CDR3 reads TGTGCCATCAGGGACAACCAAGAGACCCAGTACTTC. It is translated as CAIRDNQETQYF.

The chain couples TRBV6-1 to TRBJ2-1; TRBD2 agrees at 8 bases. In germline, CDR1 is MNHNS, CDR2 SASEGT. This CDR3 is 16 amino acids long. Germline trimming cut 4 bases from V and 1 base from J; bases unmatched to any gene: 6. CDR3 bases: TGTGCCAGCAGTGCCAGAGCGGGAGTATCCTACAATGAGCAGTTCTTC. This codes for CASSARAGVSYNEQFF.

The chain recombines TRBV19 with TRBJ2-3; 8 nucleotides agree with TRBD2. Germline trimming cut 3 bases from V and 4 bases from J; bases unmatched to any gene: 6. The CDR3 is 15 residues long. Germline V gene data show CDR1 as LNHDA and CDR2 as SQIVND (reference sequence). The DNA of the CDR3 is TGTGCCAGTAGTATGAGTCCGGGAGGGCCAGATACGCAGTATTTT. Translation: CASSMSPGGPDTQYF. Full variable domain (remainder filled in from reference TRBV19 and TRBJ2-3): DGGITQSPKYLFRKEGQNVTLSCEQNLNHDAMYWYRQDPGQGLRLIYYSQIVNDFQKGDIAEGYSVSREKKESFPLTVTSAQKNPTAFYLCASSMSPGGPDTQYFGPGTRLTVL.

The chain employs TRBV9 and TRBJ1-1; 7 nucleotides align to TRBD1. Trimming removed 6 bases from V and 5 bases from J; junction bases left unmatched: 10. CDR3 size: 14 residues. The germline V gene has CDR1 SGDLS and CDR2 YYNGEE. The CDR3 DNA reads TGTGCCAGCAACGAGGGGGACAGTACGACTGAAGCTTTCTTT. Its translation: CASNEGDSTTEAFF.

This clone appeared once. This sequence joins TRBV5-1 and TRBJ2-6; TRBD1 is a possible D gene (6 bases). V lost 4 bases to trimming and J lost 4 bases, with 18 bases between them. Germline V CDR1 and CDR2: SGHRS, YFSETQ. The CDR3 has 17 amino acids. In DNA, the CDR3 is TGCGCCAGCAGCCCCGGGACATGGGGCTCCGGGGCCAACGTCCTGACTTTC. Its translation: CASSPGTWGSGANVLTF.

The chain carries TRBV5-1 and TRBJ2-5; the D is unclear. The V end lost 8 bases, the J end lost 2 bases, and 7 bases lay between the germline ends. The CDR3 runs to 11 residues. Germline values: CDR1 SGHRS, CDR2 YFSETQ. The CDR3 region is CASIYQETQYF. The CDR3 DNA sequence: TGCGCCAGTATTTATCAAGAGACCCAGTACTTC. Filled out from reference TRBV5-1 and TRBJ2-5, the complete variable domain reads KAGVTQTPRYLIKTRGQQVTLSCSPISGHRSVSWYQQTPGQGLQFLFEYFSETQRNKGNFPGRFSGRQFSNSRSEMNVSTLELGDSALYLCASIYQETQYFGPGTRLLVL.

The CDR3, as DNA: TGTGCCAGCAGCTTAGATGCCAGCACAGATACGCAGTATTTT. It codes for CASSLDASTDTQYF. The chain joins TRBV11-3 to TRBJ2-3, with D hard to call. V was pared by 0 bases and J by 0 bases, with 4 bases between. The CDR3 has 14 amino acids. Per germline, CDR1 SGHNT and CDR2 YENEEA.

The J gene is TRBJ2-7, the V gene TRBV5-5, with D possibly TRBD1 on 6 matching bases. V was cut by 2 bases and J by 3 bases, with 12 bases left in between. The CDR3 runs to 14 residues. The germline gives CDR1 SGHKS, CDR2 YYEKEE (reference sequence). CDR3 loop: CASSLTGTLYEQYF. CDR3 in DNA: TGTGCCAGCAGCTTAACCGGGACACTCTACGAGCAGTACTTC.

The V and J genes are TRBV10-3 and TRBJ1-5; weak D call: TRBD1 (5 bases). This CDR3 has 15 amino acids. Trimming shortened V by 6 bases and J by 8 bases, and 20 bases separated the two germline ends. CDR1 and CDR2 (germline): ENHRY, SYGVKD. In DNA, the CDR3 is TGTGCCATCAGCTCCGGCCGGGGGACCGACGAGCCCCAGCATTTT. Protein product: CAISSGRGTDEPQHF.

CDR3 in amino acids: CASSFRSRVEKLFF. The CDR3 DNA reads TGTGCCAGCAGTTTTCGCAGTAGGGTTGAAAAACTGTTTTTT. This sequence joins TRBV27 and TRBJ1-4; D is ambiguous. V was shortened by 3 bases and J by 7 bases, with 12 bases between the two germline ends. Germline values: CDR1 MNHEY, CDR2 SMNVEV (reference sequence). This CDR3 has 14 residues.

This chain joins TRBV30 and TRBJ2-7; 8 bases agree with TRBD2. The CDR3 has 13 amino acids. The V gene's germline CDR1 is GTSNPN and CDR2 SVGIG (reference sequence). Trimming cost V 1 base and J 4 bases; bases outside gene matches: 3. CDR3 amino acids: CAWSGGLEYEQYF. In DNA, the CDR3 is TGTGCCTGGAGTGGGGGACTAGAGTACGAGCAGTACTTC. Combining the CDR3 with reference TRBV30 and TRBJ2-7 gives the whole variable domain SQTIHQWPATLVQPVGSPLSLECTVEGTSNPNLYWYRQAAGRGLQLLFYSVGIGQISSEVPQNLSASRPQDRQFILSSKKLLLSDSGFYLCAWSGGLEYEQYFGPGTRLTVT.

This clone was observed a single time. The chain employs TRBV27 and TRBJ2-5; no definite D call. The CDR3 extends over 13 amino acids. Between the trimmed V and J ends, which lost 9 bases and 2 bases, there was a span of 13 bases. Germline V lookup: CDR1 MNHEY, CDR2 SMNVEV (reference sequence). The CDR3 protein is CASSDLAQETQYF. CDR3 bases: TGTGCCAGTTCGGATTTGGCGCAAGAGACCCAGTACTTC.